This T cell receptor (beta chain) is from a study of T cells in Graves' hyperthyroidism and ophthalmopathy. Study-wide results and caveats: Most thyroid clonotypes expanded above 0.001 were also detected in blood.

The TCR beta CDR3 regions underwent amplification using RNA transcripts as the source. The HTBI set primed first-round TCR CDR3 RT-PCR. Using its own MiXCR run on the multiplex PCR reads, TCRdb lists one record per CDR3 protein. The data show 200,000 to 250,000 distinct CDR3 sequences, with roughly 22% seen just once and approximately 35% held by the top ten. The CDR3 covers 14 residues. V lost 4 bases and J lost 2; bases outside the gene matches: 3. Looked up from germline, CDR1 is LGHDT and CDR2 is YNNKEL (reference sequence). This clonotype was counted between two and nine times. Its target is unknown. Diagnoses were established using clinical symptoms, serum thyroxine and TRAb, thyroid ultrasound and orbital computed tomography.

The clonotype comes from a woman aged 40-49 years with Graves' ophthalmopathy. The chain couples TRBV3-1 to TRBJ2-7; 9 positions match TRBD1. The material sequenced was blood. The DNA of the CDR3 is TGTGCCAGCAGCCCCCGACAGGGGGCCTACGAGCAGTACTTC. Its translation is CASSPRQGAYEQYF.